This TCR beta chain was identified during a study of blood T cells in healthy people across ages. Broader study findings: Expanded clonotype shifts may have been confounded, as the donors had an unknown CMV status. Roughly linear age-related decline in beta diversity appeared, significant by age 40.

It was with a sample-barcoded 5' primer and a J-beta primer mix that a second PCR of roughly 6 to 11 cycles was run. Tagging of each cDNA molecule was performed by a template-switch adaptor with 12 random nucleotides. Each CDR3 protein gets one entry after TCRdb re-called the 5' RACE reads with MiXCR. The sample consists of approximately 940,000 distinct CDR3 sequences, 48% of them appearing once. Peripheral blood was drawn, approximately 9.4 milliliters per donor. Trimming pared 7 bases from V and 10 bases from J, leaving 13 bases between. Germline CDR1 is MNHNS and CDR2 is SASEGT. This CDR3 has 11 residues. Turning to this clonotype: Its antigen is unidentified.

The sample taken for sequencing was blood. This TCR came from a man aged 25 to 45 in good health. The chain has TRBV6-1 and TRBJ1-2, with D perhaps matching TRBD1 (5 bases). CDR3 protein: CASTRTHDYTF. CDR3 in DNA: TGTGCCAGCACCCGGACACACGACTACACCTTC.